This T cell receptor beta chain was captured by sequencing in a study of cytomegalovirus exposure and HLA in healthy donors. Whole-study findings and limits: The study designated fewer than 200 TCR beta chains cytomegalovirus-associated. Later work showed greater clonal expansion in HLA-associated TCR beta chains than in equally common others.

A remark on this clone: Its specificity is unknown.

This CDR3 region has 14 residues. Losses at the gene ends were 9 bases for V and 6 bases for J; bases not matched to a gene: 5. The germline V gene has CDR1 LNHDA and CDR2 SQIVND (reference sequence). The PCR was carried out with 60 Vbeta primers and 13 Jbeta primers. Profiled with immunoSEQ multiplex PCR; TCRdb holds only in-frame clones, not every one. This sample has about 100,000 clones, with less than 85% found just once. The V call is TRBV19, the J call TRBJ2-2; the match to TRBD2 covers 12 bases. Sequencing used PBMCs. The sequence was obtained from a woman aged 55 to 70 in good health and CMV-seropositive. This chain's CDR3 is CASRLAGAPGELFF. CDR3 DNA sequence: TGTGCCAGCAGACTAGCGGGAGCTCCCGGGGAGCTGTTTTTT.